The entry that follows covers one T cell receptor beta chain sequence. The entry originates in a study of cytomegalovirus exposure and HLA in healthy donors. Trimming cost V 11 bases and J 0 bases, with 10 bases left between them. The CDR3 spans 13 residues. In germline, CDR1 is SNHLY, CDR2 FYNNEI. It was with 60 Vbeta and 13 Jbeta primers that the PCR ran. Here immunoSEQ multiplex PCR was the method, and the copy in TCRdb shows in-frame clones only, minus some. The profile shows about 120,000 clones, 81% of them singletons. This chain uses TRBV2 with TRBJ1-4; D is uncertain. This TCR was recovered from a young man in good health and CMV-seropositive. Sequencing used PBMCs. For the CDR3, the DNA is TGTGCCGATGGAGAGCCAACTAATGAAAAACTGTTTTTT. Translated: CADGEPTNEKLFF. The variable domain in full, with the rest retrieved from reference TRBV2 and TRBJ1-4, is EPEVTQTPSHQVTQMGQEVILRCVPISNHLYFYWYRQILGQKVEFLVSFYNNEISEKSEIFDDQFSVERPDGSNFTLKIRSTKLEDSAMYFCADGEPTNEKLFFGSGTQLSVL.